One and the same sample provided the 8 T cell receptor beta chains below, sequenced in a study of T cell repertoires in cytomegalovirus infection. These TCRs' antigens remain unknown. TCRdb reprocessed the reads with MiXCR, giving one entry per CDR3 protein. The sample holds roughly 860,000 distinct CDR3 sequences, around a third seen once. The input for sequencing was cultured CD8+ T cells from PBMCs, taken from culture after CMV antigen stimulation. All receptors come from a human donor in good health (CMV status not recorded). Some clones in this sample may be carry-over from other donors' samples.

A single count supports this clonotype. This rearrangement joins TRBV4-3 to TRBJ1-3, with D unresolved. V lost 6 bases to trimming and J lost 4 bases, with 19 bases between them. The CDR3 consists of 16 residues. The germline V gene has CDR1 LGHNA and CDR2 YSLEER. CDR3 residues: CASSQRSPGLGNTIYF. As DNA, the CDR3 is TGCGCCAGCAGTCAAAGGAGCCCGGGCCTCGGAAACACCATATATTTT.

This clonotype occurred a few times. The germline gene is not matched at one end of the junction; a read error may be the cause. The chain joins TRBV7-6 to TRBJ2-2; 8 bases agree with TRBD1. Germline V gene data show CDR1 as SGHVS and CDR2 as FNYEAQ. The CDR3 runs 15 residues. Here the CDR3 reads CASSATGAVTGELFF. The CDR3 DNA reads as TGTGCTAGCAGCGCGACAGGGGCGGTCACCGGGGAGCTGTTTTTT.

This chain uses TRBV7-8 with TRBJ1-2; D might be TRBD1 (5 bases). Germline assignment: CDR1 SGHVS and CDR2 FQNEAQ. The CDR3 runs to 16 residues. V lost 1 base and J 5 bases, leaving 17 bases between the germline ends. The CDR3 protein is CASSLGPEGNLYGYTF. The CDR3 coding sequence is TGTGCCAGCAGCTTAGGGCCTGAGGGGAACCTTTATGGCTACACCTTC.

This clonotype was counted ten times or more. Here the CDR3 reads CASNWASGGYTDTQYF. CDR3 in DNA: TGTGCCAGCAATTGGGCTAGCGGGGGGTATACAGATACGCAGTATTTT. The chain couples TRBV7-2 to TRBJ2-3; TRBD2 aligns across 11 bases. This CDR3 contains 16 residues. Germline trimming cut 7 bases from V and 3 bases from J; bases unmatched to any gene: 9. Germline V gene data show CDR1 as SGHTA and CDR2 as FQGNSA. Combining the CDR3 with reference TRBV7-2 and TRBJ2-3 gives the whole variable domain GAGVSQSPSNKVTEKGKDVELRCDPISGHTALYWYRQSLGQGLEFLIYFQGNSAPDKSGLPSDRFSAERTGGSVSTLTIQRTQQEDSAVYLCASNWASGGYTDTQYFGPGTRLTVL.

The rearrangement uses TRBV6-2 or TRBV6-3 and TRBJ2-3; 8 positions agree with TRBD2. Germline V gives CDR1 MNHEY, CDR2 SVGEGT. The junction had 9 bases not matched to a gene; V was cut back by 2 bases and J by 2 bases. The CDR3 runs to 17 residues. The CDR3 DNA reads TGTGCCAGCAGTTACGGTCCCCGGGGGGGCCCCACAGATACGCAGTATTTT. It specifies CASSYGPRGGPTDTQYF.

This chain links TRBV7-3 with TRBJ2-7; 7 bases agree with TRBD1. The CDR3 runs to 17 residues. V was clipped by 4 bases and J by 2 bases; unmatched bases: 14. The germline V gene has CDR1 SGHTA and CDR2 FQGTGA. CDR3 loop: CASSSHSETGFTYEQYF. CDR3 coding DNA: TGTGCCAGCAGCTCCCACTCGGAGACAGGGTTTACCTACGAGCAGTACTTC.

The rearrangement uses TRBV27 and TRBJ2-3; unclear D gene. The CDR3 extends over 11 amino acids. V was pared by 7 bases and J by 5 bases, with 7 bases between. The germline gives CDR1 MNHEY, CDR2 SMNVEV (reference sequence). The CDR3 region is CASIGRDTQYF. CDR3 bases: TGTGCCAGCATCGGAAGAGATACGCAGTATTTT.

The rearrangement joins TRBV27 to TRBJ2-1, with 9 bases identical to TRBD2. The germline V gene has CDR1 MNHEY and CDR2 SMNVEV (reference sequence). V was clipped by 5 bases and J by 6 bases; unmatched bases: 11. The CDR3 contains 16 residues. CDR3 sequence: CASSPLRSGGRNEQFF. The CDR3 nucleotides are TGTGCCAGCAGTCCCCTTAGGAGCGGGGGGCGCAATGAGCAGTTCTTC.